Below are 24 T cell receptor beta chains sequenced from a single sample in a study of post-analysis software for immune sequencing data. No antigen is known for these receptors. Tagging with unique molecular identifiers was a feature of the TCR beta cDNA libraries. TCRdb passed the PCR reads through MiXCR, listing each CDR3 protein once. Here the sample spans about 770,000 distinct CDR3 sequences, roughly 50% being singletons. Findings and limits, study-wide: TRBV segments more frequent in patients than in controls numbered five and included TRBV5-6, TRBV5-1 and TRBV20-1.

Material for sequencing was blood. The receptors were gathered from a girl between 10 and 17 years old with multiple sclerosis.

This rearrangement joins TRBV7-2 to TRBJ2-5; TRBD2 matches 14 bases. The J call may be faulty, since TRBJ2-7 better matches the DNA end. This CDR3 contains 15 residues. The germline V gene encodes CDR1 SGHTA and CDR2 FQGNSA. The CDR3 bases are TGTGCCAGCAGCTGGGCCGGACTAGCGGGAGGCGAGCAGTACTTC. This gives the protein CASSWAGLAGGEQYF.

This clonotype was seen a handful of times. The V call is TRBV15, the J call TRBJ2-1; D gene uncertain. The CDR3 has 12 amino acids. In germline, CDR1 is LNHNV, CDR2 YYDKDF (reference sequence). The V end lost 1 base, the J end lost 2 bases, and 0 bases lay between the germline ends. CDR3 loop: CATSRAYNEQFF. The DNA for the CDR3 is TGTGCCACCAGCAGAGCCTACAATGAGCAGTTCTTC.

This clonotype was detected only a few times. The chain recombines TRBV20-1 with TRBJ2-3; D not resolved. The CDR3 extends over 13 amino acids. Germline values: CDR1 DFQATT, CDR2 SNEGSKA (reference sequence). V shed 1 base and J shed 3 bases, with 8 bases lying between them. Written as DNA, the CDR3 is TGCAGTGCTAGAGCGTCCAGGACAGATACGCAGTATTTT. Translation gives CSARASRTDTQYF.

This clonotype has just a few counts. At one boundary the junction diverges from the germline segment, which might be a read error. The CDR3 is CSASGGSYDEQFF. For the CDR3, the DNA is TGCAGTGCTAGCGGCGGATCCTACGATGAGCAGTTCTTC. The rearrangement uses TRBV20-1 and TRBJ2-1; no reliable D call. Germline CDR1 reads DFQATT; CDR2 reads SNEGSKA (reference sequence). The CDR3 is made up of 13 amino acids.

The V and J genes are TRBV7-9 and TRBJ1-5, with D uncertain. Germline values: CDR1 SEHNR, CDR2 FQNEAQ (reference sequence). The CDR3 is 13 amino acids. Trimming stripped 1 base from V and 3 bases from J, with 4 bases between. CDR3 sequence: CASSLVVNQPQHF. The CDR3 DNA reads TGTGCCAGCAGCTTAGTTGTCAATCAGCCCCAGCATTTT.

This sequence joins TRBV12-3 or TRBV12-4 and TRBJ1-1, with D possibly matching TRBD1 (6 bases). V lost 3 bases and J lost 8, with 13 bases in between. CDR3 length equals 13 residues. This CDR3 reads CASSFFPGQEAFF. The CDR3 DNA sequence: TGTGCCAGCAGTTTTTTCCCCGGACAGGAAGCTTTCTTT.

The chain employs TRBV6-5 and TRBJ1-6, with D possibly matching TRBD1 (6 bases). The CDR3 is made up of 15 amino acids. The V end lost 0 bases, the J end lost 8 bases, and 11 bases lay between the germline ends. CDR1 and CDR2 from the germline V gene are MNHEY and SVGAGI. CDR3 region: CASSYSQGKYSPLHF. In DNA, the CDR3 is TGTGCCAGCAGTTACTCACAGGGAAAGTATTCACCCCTCCACTTT.

This clonotype was seen only a few times. The V gene is TRBV3-1, the J gene TRBJ1-4; tentative D call: TRBD1 (5 bases). Germline V gene sequence: CDR1 LGHDT, CDR2 YNNKEL (reference sequence). This CDR3 region has 17 residues. The V end lost 5 bases, the J end lost 3 bases, and 19 bases lay between the germline ends. The CDR3 region has the DNA TGTGCCAGCAGCACGACCGGCCTGGGGCCCGCTAATGAAAAACTGTTTTTT. Translating gives CASSTTGLGPANEKLFF.

The count of this clonotype is one. The chain carries TRBV24-1 and TRBJ2-3; a weak D match, TRBD2 (5 bases). Germline V gene sequence: CDR1 KGHDR, CDR2 SFDVKD. This CDR3 has 15 amino acids. V lost 5 bases, J lost 5 bases, and 16 bases lay in between. The CDR3 bases are TGTGCCACCAGTGGCTTCACCACCGGAGGAGATACGCAGTATTTT. Amino acids: CATSGFTTGGDTQYF.

The chain carries TRBV3-1 and TRBJ1-2; D might be TRBD1 (6 bases). The ends were cut back, 4 bases at V and 6 bases at J, with 15 bases in the middle. Germline V CDR1 and CDR2: LGHDT, YNNKEL (reference sequence). The CDR3 is 14 residues long. CDR3 nucleotide sequence: TGTGCCAGCAGCCCTAGGGTGGCAGGGGATGGCTACACCTTC. It encodes CASSPRVAGDGYTF.

The chain joins TRBV24-1 to TRBJ2-7; D is possibly TRBD1 or TRBD2 (5 bases each). Germline V gives CDR1 KGHDR, CDR2 SFDVKD. V lost 5 bases to trimming and J lost 3 bases, with 13 bases between them. The CDR3 consists of 14 residues. Here the CDR3 reads CATSATGTSYEQYF. For the CDR3, the DNA is TGTGCCACCAGTGCTACCGGGACGAGCTACGAGCAGTACTTC.

The rearrangement joins TRBV29-1 to TRBJ2-7, with 9 bases lining up with TRBD1. V lost 6 bases, J lost 1 base, and 10 bases stayed unmatched. The germline V gene encodes CDR1 SQVTM and CDR2 ANQGSEA. CDR3 length equals 15 residues. This CDR3 is CSVRSTGGSSYEQYF. The CDR3 DNA follows: TGCAGCGTCCGATCTACAGGGGGCAGTTCCTACGAGCAGTACTTC.

This chain links TRBV7-2 with TRBJ1-2; D not resolved. Per the germline V gene, CDR1 is SGHTA and CDR2 is FQGNSA. The V gene lost 2 bases and the J gene lost 5 bases, with 12 bases spanning the gap. The CDR3 runs to 14 residues. The CDR3 here is CASSLNFPLYGYTF. The CDR3 DNA reads TGTGCCAGCAGCTTAAATTTCCCACTATATGGCTACACCTTC.

The J gene is TRBJ2-3, the V gene TRBV7-2, with D uncertain. Germline V gene lookup returns CDR1 SGHTA and CDR2 FQGNSA. This CDR3 has 17 residues. V shed 2 bases and J shed 6 bases, with 21 bases lying between them. CDR3 residues: CASSLLYRASVSDTQYF. CDR3 bases: TGTGCCAGCAGCTTACTCTACCGGGCCAGCGTATCTGATACGCAGTATTTT.

The rearrangement uses TRBV10-3 and TRBJ2-3; possible D gene TRBD2, 5 bases. This CDR3 has 16 amino acids. Trimming took off 3 bases at V and 0 bases at J, with 13 bases between the two ends. CDR1 is ENHRY, CDR2 SYGVKD, per germline. The CDR3 loop reads CAISDQRRKSTDTQYF. The CDR3 bases are TGTGCCATCAGTGATCAGCGGAGAAAGAGCACAGATACGCAGTATTTT.

The chain has TRBV6-1 and TRBJ2-6; the match to TRBD1 covers 8 bases. CDR3 length: 19 amino acids. J was trimmed by 11 bases and V by 5 bases; bases with no gene match: 23. Germline lookup yields CDR1 MNHNS and CDR2 SASEGT. CDR3 coding DNA: TGTGCCAGCAGTCCAACCTCCCCTGACAGGGGAGTATACCTCGACGTCCTGACTTTC. Residues: CASSPTSPDRGVYLDVLTF.

This clonotype was detected a few times. The chain employs TRBV25-1 and TRBJ2-5; a weak D match, TRBD1 (5 bases). Germline loops: CDR1 MGHDK, CDR2 SYGVNS. V lost 1 base and J 5 bases, leaving 11 bases between the germline ends. There are 14 residues in the CDR3. The CDR3 DNA is TGTGCCAGCAGTGAATTTAGGGGCTTGGAGACCCAGTACTTC. Residues: CASSEFRGLETQYF. Supplemented by reference TRBV25-1 and TRBJ2-5, the full variable domain reads EADIYQTPRYLVIGTGKKITLECSQTMGHDKMYWYQQDPGMELHLIHYSYGVNSTEKGDLSSESTVSRIRTEHFPLTLESARPSHTSQYLCASSEFRGLETQYFGPGTRLLVL.

The V gene is TRBV7-3, the J gene TRBJ1-1, with a possible D match to TRBD1 (5 bases). The CDR3 runs to 16 residues. Germline CDR1 and CDR2: SGHTA and FQGTGA. Trimming pared 1 base from V and 4 bases from J, leaving 16 bases between. The CDR3 reads CASSLRPQGGGTEAFF. CDR3 in DNA: TGTGCCAGCAGCTTAAGGCCCCAGGGCGGCGGCACTGAAGCTTTCTTT. The entire variable domain, with the rest obtained from reference TRBV7-3 and TRBJ1-1, is as follows: GAGVSQTPSNKVTEKGKYVELRCDPISGHTALYWYRQSLGQGPEFLIYFQGTGAADDSGLPNDRFFAVRPEGSVSTLKIQRTERGDSAVYLCASSLRPQGGGTEAFFGQGTRLTVV.

This clonotype came up a few times. The chain combines TRBV29-1 with TRBJ2-1; D not certain. V lost 4 bases, J lost 10 bases, and 17 bases lay in between. The CDR3 contains 13 residues. Germline CDR1 is SQVTM and CDR2 is ANQGSEA. The DNA for the CDR3 is TGCAGCGTTGTAGCCAGGTTTGTGGGGGAGCAGTTCTTC. Translation gives CSVVARFVGEQFF.

The chain carries TRBV5-1 and TRBJ2-1, with TRBD1 matching 7 bases. CDR1 is SGHRS and CDR2 is YFSETQ in the germline V gene. The CDR3 sequence is 14 residues long. Trimming cost V 7 bases and J 8 bases; bases outside gene matches: 12. CDR3 nucleotide sequence: TGCGCCAGCGGCCTGGGGCAGGGGGACGATGAGCAGTTCTTC. Its protein is CASGLGQGDDEQFF.

This CDR3 is CASRPQSRLAGSTDTQYF. The CDR3 coding sequence is TGTGCCAGCAGACCCCAAAGCCGACTAGCGGGAAGCACAGATACGCAGTATTTT. The chain links TRBV7-9 to TRBJ2-3; 11 nucleotides agree with TRBD2. V lost 6 bases, J lost 0 bases, and 11 bases stayed unmatched. Germline CDR1 reads SEHNR; CDR2 reads FQNEAQ (reference sequence). This CDR3 spans 18 amino acids.

The V and J genes are TRBV3-1 and TRBJ2-7; 7 nucleotides match TRBD1. This CDR3 is 15 amino acids long. Germline V gene sequence: CDR1 LGHDT, CDR2 YNNKEL (reference sequence). V lost 3 bases and J lost 1; bases outside the gene matches: 6. CDR3 residues: CASSQSPQGSYEQYF. The CDR3, as DNA: TGTGCCAGCAGCCAGTCCCCACAGGGGTCCTACGAGCAGTACTTC.

V usage is TRBV25-1 and J usage is TRBJ2-7; TRBD2 aligns across 7 bases. V dropped 3 bases and J dropped 3; count of bases not matched to a gene: 17. The CDR3 contains 18 residues. Germline CDR1 reads MGHDK; CDR2 reads SYGVNS. The CDR3 region is CASSDSTARDYGFYEQYF. The CDR3 nucleotides are TGTGCCAGCAGTGACAGTACAGCCCGGGACTATGGCTTCTACGAGCAGTACTTC.

The V gene is TRBV6-5, the J gene TRBJ2-7, with D perhaps TRBD2 (5 bases). The CDR3 is made up of 12 amino acids. The germline gives CDR1 MNHEY, CDR2 SVGAGI. V was clipped by 8 bases and J by 3 bases, with 11 bases between them. CDR3 region: CASGTAGYEQYF. The CDR3 coding sequence is TGTGCCAGCGGTACCGCGGGCTACGAGCAGTACTTC.